A single sample gave rise to the 18 T cell receptor beta chains below, sequenced in a study of blood T cell repertoires in COVID-19. Method: immunoSEQ multiplex PCR; TCRdb's copy keeps in-frame clones and lacks some. The table includes 85,000 to 100,000 clones, about 70% detected once. Sequences were obtained from peripheral blood. The receptor set was obtained from a woman aged 55-70 years in a cohort sampled during active or convalescent COVID-19.

The J gene is TRBJ1-5, the V gene TRBV2; possibly TRBD1 for D (6 bases). CDR3 size: 15 residues. The V end lost 5 bases, the J end lost 5 bases, and 16 bases lay between the germline ends. Germline CDR1 is SNHLY and CDR2 is FYNNEI. This CDR3 reads CASSRDTAVYQPQHF. The CDR3 DNA is TGTGCCAGCAGTCGGGACACGGCAGTCTATCAGCCCCAGCATTTT.

This clone was counted between two and nine times. V gene TRBV5-4 combines with J gene TRBJ1-6; D may be TRBD1 (5 bases). V lost 1 base and J lost 5, with 10 bases in between. The CDR3 consists of 15 residues. Per germline, CDR1 SGHNT and CDR2 YYREEE (reference sequence). The CDR3 DNA reads as TGTGCCAGCAGCTTGCCAGTAGGGGATAATTCACCCCTCCACTTT. It is translated as CASSLPVGDNSPLHF.

In this sample, this clone turned up once. The chain employs TRBV7-2 and TRBJ1-2; no clear D. The CDR3 is made up of 15 amino acids. Trimming shortened V by 5 bases and J by 3 bases, and 16 bases separated the two germline ends. The germline V gene has CDR1 SGHTA and CDR2 FQGNSA. The CDR3 region is CASSPGLTLYYGYTF. The CDR3 DNA reads as TGTGCCAGCAGCCCCGGTCTAACGCTCTACTATGGCTACACCTTC. Full variable domain (remainder filled in from reference TRBV7-2 and TRBJ1-2): GAGVSQSPSNKVTEKGKDVELRCDPISGHTALYWYRQSLGQGLEFLIYFQGNSAPDKSGLPSDRFSAERTGGSVSTLTIQRTQQEDSAVYLCASSPGLTLYYGYTFGSGTRLTVV.

This chain links TRBV18 with TRBJ2-7; D is perhaps TRBD1 (6 bases). CDR3 length equals 15 residues. Germline CDR1 is KGHSH and CDR2 is LQKENI. Trimming removed 1 base from V and 7 bases from J, with 17 bases in between. The CDR3 reads CASSPLRTDLTEQYF. The CDR3 coding sequence is TGTGCCAGCTCACCACTTCGGACAGACTTGACGGAGCAGTACTTC.

The chain is built from TRBV19 and TRBJ2-1; possible D gene TRBD2, 6 bases. The CDR3 is 16 amino acids. V dropped 2 bases and J dropped 5 bases, with 16 bases sitting between them. The V gene's germline CDR1 is LNHDA and CDR2 SQIVND (reference sequence). DNA of the CDR3: TGTGCCAGTAGTATAAGAGGGACGGGGAGGCACAATGAGCAGTTCTTC. It specifies CASSIRGTGRHNEQFF.

CDR3 loop: CASSAGQGASYEQYF. CDR3 nucleotide sequence: TGTGCCAGCAGCGCCGGACAGGGGGCCTCCTACGAGCAGTACTTC. This chain uses TRBV6-4 with TRBJ2-7, with 11 nucleotides matching TRBD1. Germline CDR1 MRHNA, CDR2 SNTAGT. The CDR3 totals 15 residues. With V trimmed by 6 bases and J by 0 bases, 4 bases remained unmatched.

CDR3 amino acids: CATSRDPLDRSYEQYF. The CDR3, as DNA: TGTGCCACCAGCAGAGATCCCCTCGACAGATCCTACGAGCAGTACTTC. V and J are TRBV15 and TRBJ2-7; D may be TRBD1 (5 bases). CDR1 and CDR2 (germline): LNHNV, YYDKDF (reference sequence). Trimming took 0 bases from V and 1 from J, leaving 13 bases between them. This CDR3 spans 16 amino acids.

The chain is built from TRBV7-9 and TRBJ2-5, with 14 bases matching TRBD2. In germline, CDR1 is SEHNR, CDR2 FQNEAQ (reference sequence). With V trimmed by 1 base and J by 6 bases, 10 bases remained unmatched. The CDR3 sequence is 18 residues long. CDR3 DNA: TGTGCCAGCAGCTTAGGTTTGGGACTAGCGGGAGAGGGAAAGACCCAGTACTTC. It encodes CASSLGLGLAGEGKTQYF.

In its sample, this clone was seen many times. The V and J genes are TRBV19 and TRBJ1-5, with D perhaps matching TRBD1 (6 bases). Germline V gene data show CDR1 as LNHDA and CDR2 as SQIVND (reference sequence). This CDR3 is 16 amino acids long. V lost 5 bases and J 4 bases, leaving 18 bases between the germline ends. CDR3 coding DNA: TGTGCCAGTAGTGGAACGACAGGTCGGCGGAATCAGCCCCAGCATTTT. Its protein is CASSGTTGRRNQPQHF.

To note about this clone: This CDR3 is also generated by other DNA sequences in the sample. V is TRBV7-2 and J is TRBJ1-6; D may be TRBD1 (5 bases). V was pared by 3 bases and J by 10 bases, with 13 bases between. The CDR3 length is 14 residues. The germline CDR1 and CDR2 sequences are SGHTA and FQGNSA. The CDR3 spells CASSLSQGYSPLHF. The CDR3 DNA reads as TGTGCCAGCAGCTTGAGCCAGGGCTACTCACCCCTCCACTTT.

The CDR3 region is CASSQYRVPYEQYF. The CDR3 nucleotides read TGTGCCAGCAGCCAATACAGGGTCCCCTACGAGCAGTACTTC. The chain recombines TRBV14 with TRBJ2-7, with D perhaps matching TRBD1 (6 bases). CDR1 and CDR2 (germline): SGHDN, FVKESK. There are 14 residues in the CDR3. V gave up 2 bases and J gave up 2 bases, with 10 bases separating them.

The chain recombines TRBV2 with TRBJ2-3, with TRBD2 matching 10 bases. Per the germline V gene, CDR1 is SNHLY and CDR2 is FYNNEI. Trimming removed 7 bases from V and 2 bases from J; junction bases left unmatched: 6. The CDR3 spans 15 residues. CDR3 loop: CASNVAGGITDTQYF. The DNA of the CDR3 is TGTGCCAGCAACGTAGCGGGGGGAATCACAGATACGCAGTATTTT.

The rearrangement links TRBV28 to TRBJ1-5; D is perhaps TRBD1 (6 bases). The CDR3 extends over 17 amino acids. Trimming took off 2 bases at V and 1 base at J, with 15 bases between the two ends. Germline CDR1 and CDR2: MDHEN and SYDVKM. The CDR3 sequence: CASSLGAGTPSNQPQHF. Written as DNA, the CDR3 is TGTGCCAGCAGTTTAGGGGCCGGGACACCGAGCAATCAGCCCCAGCATTTT.

This sequence joins TRBV28 and TRBJ2-3; TRBD2 matches at 14 bases. The CDR3 has 16 amino acids. V dropped 5 bases and J dropped 5; count of bases not matched to a gene: 6. CDR1 is MDHEN, CDR2 SYDVKM, per germline. The CDR3 region is CASSAPGTSGGDTQYF. As DNA, the CDR3 is TGTGCCAGCAGTGCCCCGGGGACTAGCGGGGGAGATACGCAGTATTTT.

This clone occurred a few times. This sequence joins TRBV18 and TRBJ2-7; the D gene is possibly TRBD2 (6 bases). Germline-derived CDR1 and CDR2 are KGHSH and LQKENI. This CDR3 comprises 17 residues. V lost 6 bases, J lost 0 bases, and 21 bases lay in between. CDR3 DNA: TGTGCCAGCTCCTTCTCCACAAGCGGGTTGAGCTCCTACGAGCAGTACTTC. Protein: CASSFSTSGLSSYEQYF. The variable domain in full, completed from reference TRBV18 and TRBJ2-7, reads NAGVMQNPRHLVRRRGQEARLRCSPMKGHSHVYWYRQLPEEGLKFMVYLQKENIIDESGMPKERFSAEFPKEGPSILRIQQVVRGDSAAYFCASSFSTSGLSSYEQYFGPGTRLTVT.

This clone came up a few times. This chain links TRBV5-1 with TRBJ1-3; D possibly corresponds to TRBD1 (6 bases). From germline, CDR1 is SGHRS and CDR2 YFSETQ. This CDR3 spans 14 amino acids. The V and J ends lost 6 bases and 1 base respectively, with 11 bases between them. The chain's CDR3 is CASTTGTSGNTIYF. The CDR3 nucleotides read TGCGCCAGCACTACAGGGACATCTGGAAACACCATATATTTT.

Many counts were recorded for this clone. The gene calls are TRBV9 and TRBJ1-6; 10 nucleotides match TRBD1. Germline V CDR1 and CDR2: SGDLS, YYNGEE. J was trimmed by 12 bases and V by 3 bases; bases with no gene match: 9. This CDR3 contains 15 residues. The CDR3 coding sequence is TGTGCCAGCAGCGAGGGGACAGGGGTGACTGAACCCCTCCACTTT. This encodes CASSEGTGVTEPLHF.

The V gene is TRBV7-2, the J gene TRBJ2-1, with D tentatively TRBD1 (6 bases). V was shortened by 5 bases and J by 4 bases, with 15 bases between the two germline ends. CDR3 length: 15 amino acids. CDR1 is SGHTA, CDR2 FQGNSA, per germline. The CDR3 is CASSPSGESYNEQFF. The CDR3 DNA is TGTGCCAGCAGCCCCTCAGGGGAGTCGTACAATGAGCAGTTCTTC. Full variable domain (missing parts from reference TRBV7-2 and TRBJ2-1): GAGVSQSPSNKVTEKGKDVELRCDPISGHTALYWYRQSLGQGLEFLIYFQGNSAPDKSGLPSDRFSAERTGGSVSTLTIQRTQQEDSAVYLCASSPSGESYNEQFFGPGTRLTVL.